This note documents a single TCR beta chain sequence. CDR3 length: 12 amino acids. Trimming removed 5 bases from V and 9 bases from J, with 12 bases in between. CDR1 and CDR2 (germline): SGHAT, FQNNGV. The data were produced by immunoSEQ multiplex PCR, yet TCRdb's version contains in-frame clones alone and is incomplete. The sample records about 1 million clones, approximately 68% being singletons. The sample comes from a study of shared clonotypes between healthy human individuals. The chain combines TRBV11-2 with TRBJ2-3; D gene uncertain. Sequencing used memory CD4+ T cells sorted from blood. The sample's subset: CD45RA-negative fraction. The sequence came from a man aged 18-30 years in good health. CDR3 bases: TGTGCCAGCAGCCTAAACACTCAAACGCAGTATTTT. The encoded protein is CASSLNTQTQYF.